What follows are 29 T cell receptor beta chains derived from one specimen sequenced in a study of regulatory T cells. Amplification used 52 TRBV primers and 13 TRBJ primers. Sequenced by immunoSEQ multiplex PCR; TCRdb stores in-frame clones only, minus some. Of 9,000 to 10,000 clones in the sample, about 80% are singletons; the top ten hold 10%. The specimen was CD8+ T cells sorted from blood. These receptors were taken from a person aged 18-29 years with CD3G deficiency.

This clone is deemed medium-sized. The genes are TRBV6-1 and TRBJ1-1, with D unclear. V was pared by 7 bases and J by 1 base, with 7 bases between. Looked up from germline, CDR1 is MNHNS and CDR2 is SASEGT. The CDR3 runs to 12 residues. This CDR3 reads CASNLRNTEAFF. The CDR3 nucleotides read TGTGCCAGCAACCTTCGGAACACTGAAGCTTTCTTT.

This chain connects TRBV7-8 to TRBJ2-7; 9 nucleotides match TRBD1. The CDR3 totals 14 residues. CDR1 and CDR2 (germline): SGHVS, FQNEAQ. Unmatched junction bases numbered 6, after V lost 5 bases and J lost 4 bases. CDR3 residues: CASSPTGQGYEQYF. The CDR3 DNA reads TGTGCCAGCAGCCCGACGGGACAGGGTTACGAGCAGTACTTC.

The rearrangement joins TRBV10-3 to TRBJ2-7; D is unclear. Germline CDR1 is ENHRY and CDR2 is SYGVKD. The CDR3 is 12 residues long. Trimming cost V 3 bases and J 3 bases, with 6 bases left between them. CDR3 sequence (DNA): TGTGCCATCAGTGAAAAGGGCTACGAGCAGTACTTC. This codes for CAISEKGYEQYF.

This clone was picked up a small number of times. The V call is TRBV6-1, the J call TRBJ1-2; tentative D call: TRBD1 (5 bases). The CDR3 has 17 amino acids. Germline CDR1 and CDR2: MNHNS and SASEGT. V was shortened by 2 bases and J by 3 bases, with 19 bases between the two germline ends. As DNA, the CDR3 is TGTGCCAGCAGTGAACTGGGGTTAGAGGGGAAAGACTATGGCTACACCTTC. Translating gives CASSELGLEGKDYGYTF.

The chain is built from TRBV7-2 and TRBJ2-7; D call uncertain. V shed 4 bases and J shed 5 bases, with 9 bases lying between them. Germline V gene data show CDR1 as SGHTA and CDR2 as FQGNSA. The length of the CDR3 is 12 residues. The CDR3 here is CASSSGSHEQYF. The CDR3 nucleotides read TGTGCCAGCAGCTCGGGTAGCCACGAGCAGTACTTC. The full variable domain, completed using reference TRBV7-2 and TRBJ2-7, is GAGVSQSPSNKVTEKGKDVELRCDPISGHTALYWYRQSLGQGLEFLIYFQGNSAPDKSGLPSDRFSAERTGGSVSTLTIQRTQQEDSAVYLCASSSGSHEQYFGPGTRLTVT.

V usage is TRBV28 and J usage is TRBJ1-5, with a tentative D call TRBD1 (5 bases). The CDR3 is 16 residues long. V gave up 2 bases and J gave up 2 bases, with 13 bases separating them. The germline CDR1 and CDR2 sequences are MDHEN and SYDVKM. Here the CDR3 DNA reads TGTGCCAGCAGTTTAATGGAGGGGACGGGCAATCAGCCCCAGCATTTT. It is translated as CASSLMEGTGNQPQHF.

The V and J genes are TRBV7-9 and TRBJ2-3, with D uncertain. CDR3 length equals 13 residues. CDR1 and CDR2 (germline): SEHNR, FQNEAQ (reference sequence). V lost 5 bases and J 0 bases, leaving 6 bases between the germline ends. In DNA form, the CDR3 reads TGTGCCAGCAGCGCCCCAAGCACAGATACGCAGTATTTT. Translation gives CASSAPSTDTQYF.

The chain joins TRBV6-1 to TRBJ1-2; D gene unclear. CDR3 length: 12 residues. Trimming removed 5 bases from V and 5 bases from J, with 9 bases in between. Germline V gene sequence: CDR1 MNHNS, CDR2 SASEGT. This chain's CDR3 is CASSLWAYGYTF. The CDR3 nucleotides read TGTGCCAGCAGTCTTTGGGCTTATGGCTACACCTTC.

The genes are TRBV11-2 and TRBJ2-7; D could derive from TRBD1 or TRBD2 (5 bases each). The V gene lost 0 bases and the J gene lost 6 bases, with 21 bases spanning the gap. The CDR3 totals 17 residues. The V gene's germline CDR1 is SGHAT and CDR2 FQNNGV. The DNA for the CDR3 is TGTGCCAGCAGCTTAGATGGAAGGGACCTCTTCGCGGGCGAGCAGTACTTC. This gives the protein CASSLDGRDLFAGEQYF.

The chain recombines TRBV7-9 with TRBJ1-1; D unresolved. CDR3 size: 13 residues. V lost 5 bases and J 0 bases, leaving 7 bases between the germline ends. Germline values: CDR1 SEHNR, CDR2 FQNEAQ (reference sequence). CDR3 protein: CASSPKMNTEAFF. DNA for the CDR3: TGTGCCAGCAGCCCTAAGATGAACACTGAAGCTTTCTTT.

The CDR3 DNA is TGTGCCAGCAGTTCGACTAGCGAGTCCTACGAGCAGTACTTC. This gives the protein CASSSTSESYEQYF. The chain carries TRBV6-1 and TRBJ2-5; 8 positions match TRBD2. The J call may be wrong; the DNA end is better matched by TRBJ2-7. The CDR3 runs to 14 residues. Germline CDR1 is MNHNS and CDR2 is SASEGT.

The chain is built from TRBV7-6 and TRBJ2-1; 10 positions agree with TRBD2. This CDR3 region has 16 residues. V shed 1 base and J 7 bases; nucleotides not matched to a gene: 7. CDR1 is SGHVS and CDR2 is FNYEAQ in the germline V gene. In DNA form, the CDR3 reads TGTGCCAGCAGCTTAGATGGTAGCGGGGGGCGGAATGAGCAGTTCTTC. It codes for CASSLDGSGGRNEQFF. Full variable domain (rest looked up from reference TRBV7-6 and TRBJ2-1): GAGVSQSPRYKVTKRGQDVALRCDPISGHVSLYWYRQALGQGPEFLTYFNYEAQQDKSGLPNDRFSAERPEGSISTLTIQRTEQRDSAMYRCASSLDGSGGRNEQFFGPGTRLTVL.

The CDR3 sequence: CASSLGWFGPLADTQYF. The CDR3 nucleotides read TGTGCCAGCAGCTTAGGGTGGTTCGGACCTCTAGCAGATACGCAGTATTTT. The rearrangement uses TRBV7-9 and TRBJ2-3; no clear D. The CDR3 has 17 amino acids. The V end was cut by 1 base, the J end by 4 bases, with 18 bases between. CDR1 SEHNR and CDR2 FQNEAQ come from the germline V gene (reference sequence).

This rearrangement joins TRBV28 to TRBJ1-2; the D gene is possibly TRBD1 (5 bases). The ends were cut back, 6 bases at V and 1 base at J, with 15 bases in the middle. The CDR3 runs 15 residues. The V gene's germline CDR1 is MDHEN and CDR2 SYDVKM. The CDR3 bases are TGTGCCAGCAGCCGGGACGGGATCATTAACTATGGCTACACCTTC. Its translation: CASSRDGIINYGYTF.

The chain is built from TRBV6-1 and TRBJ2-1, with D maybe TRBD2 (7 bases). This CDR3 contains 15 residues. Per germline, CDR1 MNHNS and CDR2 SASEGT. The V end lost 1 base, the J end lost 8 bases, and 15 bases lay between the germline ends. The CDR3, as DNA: TGTGCCAGCAGTGAAGGTGTGGGGGGGCCCGATGAGCAGTTCTTC. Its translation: CASSEGVGGPDEQFF.

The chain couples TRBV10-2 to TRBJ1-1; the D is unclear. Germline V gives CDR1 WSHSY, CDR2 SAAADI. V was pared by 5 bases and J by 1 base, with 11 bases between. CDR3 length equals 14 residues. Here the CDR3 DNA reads TGCGCCAGCAGTCCGGAGGGAGCGAACACTGAAGCTTTCTTT. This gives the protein CASSPEGANTEAFF.

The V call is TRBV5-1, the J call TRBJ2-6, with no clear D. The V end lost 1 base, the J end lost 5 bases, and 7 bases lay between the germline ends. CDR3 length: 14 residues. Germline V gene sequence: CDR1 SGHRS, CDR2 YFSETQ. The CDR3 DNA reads TGCGCCAGCAGCTTGCTGGGATGGGCCAACGTCCTGACTTTC. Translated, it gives CASSLLGWANVLTF.

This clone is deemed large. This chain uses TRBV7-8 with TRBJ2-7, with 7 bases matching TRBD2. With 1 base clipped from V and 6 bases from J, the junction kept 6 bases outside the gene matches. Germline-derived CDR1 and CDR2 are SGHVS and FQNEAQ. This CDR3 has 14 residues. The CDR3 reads CASSLGASGSEQYF. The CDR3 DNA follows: TGTGCCAGCAGCTTAGGGGCTAGCGGCAGCGAGCAGTACTTC.

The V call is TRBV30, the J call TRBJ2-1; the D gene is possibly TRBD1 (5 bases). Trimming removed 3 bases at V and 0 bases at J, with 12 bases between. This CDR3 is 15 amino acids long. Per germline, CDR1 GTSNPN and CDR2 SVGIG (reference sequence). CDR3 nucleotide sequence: TGTGCCTGGAGCCCCGACAGCAGCTCCTACAATGAGCAGTTCTTC. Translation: CAWSPDSSSYNEQFF.

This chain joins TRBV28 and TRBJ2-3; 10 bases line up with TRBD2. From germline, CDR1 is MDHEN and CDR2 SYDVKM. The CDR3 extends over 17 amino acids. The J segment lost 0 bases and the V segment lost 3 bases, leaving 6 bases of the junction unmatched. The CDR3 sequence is CASSFASAGGSTDTQYF. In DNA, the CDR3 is TGTGCCAGCAGTTTTGCCTCAGCGGGAGGGAGCACAGATACGCAGTATTTT.

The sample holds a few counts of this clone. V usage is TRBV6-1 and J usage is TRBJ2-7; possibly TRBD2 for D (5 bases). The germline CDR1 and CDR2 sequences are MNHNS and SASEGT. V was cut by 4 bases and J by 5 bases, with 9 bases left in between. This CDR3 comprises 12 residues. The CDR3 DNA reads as TGTGCCAGCAGTGCGGGGTTTGACGAGCAGTACTTC. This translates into CASSAGFDEQYF.

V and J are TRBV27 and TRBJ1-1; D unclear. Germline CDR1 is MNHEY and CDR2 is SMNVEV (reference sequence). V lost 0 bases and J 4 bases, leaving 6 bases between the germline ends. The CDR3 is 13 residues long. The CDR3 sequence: CASSLSMATEAFF. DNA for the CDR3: TGTGCCAGCAGTTTATCGATGGCCACTGAAGCTTTCTTT.

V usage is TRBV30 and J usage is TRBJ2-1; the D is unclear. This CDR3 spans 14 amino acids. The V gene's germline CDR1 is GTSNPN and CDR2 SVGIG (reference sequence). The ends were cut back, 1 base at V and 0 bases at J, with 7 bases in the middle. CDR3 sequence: CAWSAASSYNEQFF. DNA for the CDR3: TGTGCCTGGAGTGCTGCAAGCTCCTACAATGAGCAGTTCTTC.

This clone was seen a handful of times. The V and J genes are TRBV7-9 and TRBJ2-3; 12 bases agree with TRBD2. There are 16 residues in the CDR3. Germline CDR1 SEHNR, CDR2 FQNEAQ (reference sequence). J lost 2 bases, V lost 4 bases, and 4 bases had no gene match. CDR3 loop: CASSSGTSGYTDTQYF. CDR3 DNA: TGTGCCAGCAGCTCGGGGACTAGCGGGTACACAGATACGCAGTATTTT.

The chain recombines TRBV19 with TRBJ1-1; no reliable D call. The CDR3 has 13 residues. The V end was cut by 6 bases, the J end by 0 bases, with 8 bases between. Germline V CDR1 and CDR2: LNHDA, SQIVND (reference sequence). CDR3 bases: TGTGCCAGTAGCAGGCTCATGAACACTGAAGCTTTCTTT. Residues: CASSRLMNTEAFF. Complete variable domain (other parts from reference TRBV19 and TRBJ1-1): DGGITQSPKYLFRKEGQNVTLSCEQNLNHDAMYWYRQDPGQGLRLIYYSQIVNDFQKGDIAEGYSVSREKKESFPLTVTSAQKNPTAFYLCASSRLMNTEAFFGQGTRLTVV.

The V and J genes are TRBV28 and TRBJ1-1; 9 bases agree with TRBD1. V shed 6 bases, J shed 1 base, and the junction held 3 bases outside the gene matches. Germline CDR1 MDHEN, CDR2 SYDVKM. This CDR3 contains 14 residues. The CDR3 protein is CASRVTGGNTEAFF. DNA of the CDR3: TGTGCCAGCAGGGTGACAGGGGGGAACACTGAAGCTTTCTTT.

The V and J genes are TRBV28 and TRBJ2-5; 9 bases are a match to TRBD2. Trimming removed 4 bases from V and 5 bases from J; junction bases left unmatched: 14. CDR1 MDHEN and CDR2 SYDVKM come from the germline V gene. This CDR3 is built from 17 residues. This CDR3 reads CASSSVAGGRAAETQYF. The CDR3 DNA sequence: TGTGCCAGCAGTTCGGTGGCCGGCGGGAGGGCCGCGGAGACCCAGTACTTC.

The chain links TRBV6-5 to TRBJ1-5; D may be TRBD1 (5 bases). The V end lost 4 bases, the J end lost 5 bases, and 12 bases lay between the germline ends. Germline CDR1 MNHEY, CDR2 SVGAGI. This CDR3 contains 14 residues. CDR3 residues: CASSSGLGDQPQHF. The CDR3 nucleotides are TGTGCCAGCAGTTCAGGGCTAGGGGATCAGCCCCAGCATTTT.

CDR3 sequence: CASSSGESGANVLTF. The DNA for the CDR3 is TGTGCCAGCAGCTCAGGGGAGTCGGGGGCCAACGTCCTGACTTTC. V is TRBV6-6 and J is TRBJ2-6; a weak D match, TRBD1 (6 bases). The CDR3 covers 15 residues. V lost 6 bases, J lost 4 bases, and 13 bases lay in between. Germline V gene lookup returns CDR1 MNHNY and CDR2 SVGAGI (reference sequence).